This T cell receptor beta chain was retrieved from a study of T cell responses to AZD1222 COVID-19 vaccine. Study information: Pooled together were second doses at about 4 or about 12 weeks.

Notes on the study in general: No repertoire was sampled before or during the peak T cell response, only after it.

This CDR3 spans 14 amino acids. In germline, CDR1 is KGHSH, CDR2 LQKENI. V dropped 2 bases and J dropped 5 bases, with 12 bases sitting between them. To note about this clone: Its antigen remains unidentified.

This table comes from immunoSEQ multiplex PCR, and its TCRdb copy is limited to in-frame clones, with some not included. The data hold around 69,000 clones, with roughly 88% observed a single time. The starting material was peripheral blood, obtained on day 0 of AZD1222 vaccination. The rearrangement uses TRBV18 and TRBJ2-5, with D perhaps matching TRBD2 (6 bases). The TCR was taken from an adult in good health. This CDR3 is CASSPGGSWETQYF. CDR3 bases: TGTGCCAGCTCACCAGGGGGGTCCTGGGAGACCCAGTACTTC.